This TCR beta chain was obtained from a study of CD8 T cells in ankylosing spondylitis. By quantitative 5'-RACE with molecular barcodes, the TCR beta libraries were made. TCRdb processed the 5' RACE reads anew with MiXCR; each CDR3 protein has one entry. The sample carries just under 550,000 distinct CDR3 sequences, roughly 13% recorded once. General study results and limits: From matched ankylosing spondylitis synovial fluid, disease-linked clones were reportedly recovered at significantly enriched levels. Prior literature has documented some motif variants in synovial fluid and blood from reactive arthritis. Peripheral blood held disease-linked clones only at relatively low frequency, and these were CD8+. Blood of patients with ankylosing spondylitis appeared to be characterized by a TCR beta motif of eight highly homologous variants.

The length of the CDR3 is 18 residues. In germline, CDR1 is KGHDR, CDR2 SFDVKD. J lost 1 base, V lost 4 bases, and 7 bases had no gene match. This clonotype was recorded a few times. Its antigen is currently unknown. V is TRBV24-1 and J is TRBJ2-2, with TRBD2 identical over 11 bases. The specimen was blood, either unsorted or a sorted T cell fraction (not recorded which). The source is a male donor with ankylosing spondylitis. The CDR3 protein is CATSDPSGTSGNTGELFF. The CDR3 DNA follows: TGTGCCACCAGTGACCCGTCCGGGACTAGCGGGAACACCGGGGAGCTGTTTTTT.